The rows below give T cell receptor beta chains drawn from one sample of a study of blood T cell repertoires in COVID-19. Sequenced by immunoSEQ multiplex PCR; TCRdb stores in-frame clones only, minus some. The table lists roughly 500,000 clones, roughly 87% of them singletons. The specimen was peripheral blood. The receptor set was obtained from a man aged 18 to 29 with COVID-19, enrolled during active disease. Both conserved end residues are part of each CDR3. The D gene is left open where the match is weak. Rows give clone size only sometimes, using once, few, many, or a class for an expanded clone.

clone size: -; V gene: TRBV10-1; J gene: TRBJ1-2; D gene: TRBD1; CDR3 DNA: TGCGCCAGCAGTCCGGGACAGGGTGATGGCTACACCTTC; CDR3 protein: CASSPGQGDGYTF
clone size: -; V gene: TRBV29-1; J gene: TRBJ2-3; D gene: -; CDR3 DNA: TGCAGCGTTGAGAGCGCCAGCACAGATACGCAGTATTTT; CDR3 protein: CSVESASTDTQYF
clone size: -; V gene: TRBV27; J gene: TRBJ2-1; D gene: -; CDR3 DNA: TGTGCCAGCAGACCCCGACTCGAGGCTGAGCAGTTCTTC; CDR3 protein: CASRPRLEAEQFF
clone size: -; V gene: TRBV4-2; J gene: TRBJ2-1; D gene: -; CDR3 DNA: TGTGCCAGCAGCCATATCCGGGACACCTCCTACAATGAGCAGTTCTTC; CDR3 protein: CASSHIRDTSYNEQFF
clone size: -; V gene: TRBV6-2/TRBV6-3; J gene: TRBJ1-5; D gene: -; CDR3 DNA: TGTGCCAGCAGTTACGGGTCAGGGGCGGATCAGCCCCAGCATTTT; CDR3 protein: CASSYGSGADQPQHF
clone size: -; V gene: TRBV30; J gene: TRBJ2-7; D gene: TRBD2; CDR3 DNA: TGTGCCTGGGGCCTAGCGGGGGTAACCTACGAGCAGTACTTC; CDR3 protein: CAWGLAGVTYEQYF
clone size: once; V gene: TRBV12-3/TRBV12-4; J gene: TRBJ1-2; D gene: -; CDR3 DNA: TGTGCCAGCAGTTCGCAGTCGGGGGTCGGCTACACCTTC; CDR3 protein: CASSSQSGVGYTF
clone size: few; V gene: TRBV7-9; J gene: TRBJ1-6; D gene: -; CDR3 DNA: TGTGCCAGCAGCGGTGACAGAGATAATTCACCCCTCCACTTT; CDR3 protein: CASSGDRDNSPLHF
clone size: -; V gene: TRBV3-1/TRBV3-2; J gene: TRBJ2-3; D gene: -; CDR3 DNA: TGTGCCAGCAGCCCGAGGACAGCCAGCACAGATACGCAGTATTTT; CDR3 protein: CASSPRTASTDTQYF
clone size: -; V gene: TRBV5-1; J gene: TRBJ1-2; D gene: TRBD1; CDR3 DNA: TGCGCCAGCAGCTTGGGACAGGGCGAGTATGGCTACACCTTC; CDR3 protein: CASSLGQGEYGYTF
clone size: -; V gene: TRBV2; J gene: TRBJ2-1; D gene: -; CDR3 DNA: TGTGCCAGCAGTGGCCCCGATAGACTAGTATTTGGATACAATGAGCAGTTCTTC; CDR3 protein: CASSGPDRLVFGYNEQFF
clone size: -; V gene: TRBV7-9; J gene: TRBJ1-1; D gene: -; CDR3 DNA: TGTGCCAGCAGCTTATCAGGCAGATGGGCTGAAGCTTTCTTT; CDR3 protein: CASSLSGRWAEAFF
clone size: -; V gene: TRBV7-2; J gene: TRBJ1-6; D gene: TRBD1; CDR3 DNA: TGTGCCAGCAGCTTAGACCGGGACAGCTGGGATTCACCCCTCCACTTT; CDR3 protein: CASSLDRDSWDSPLHF
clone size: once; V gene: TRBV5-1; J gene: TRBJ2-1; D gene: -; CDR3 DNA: TGCGCCAGCAGCTTGTCGGGATTGCGCGTTGGTGAGCAGTTCTTC; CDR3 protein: CASSLSGLRVGEQFF
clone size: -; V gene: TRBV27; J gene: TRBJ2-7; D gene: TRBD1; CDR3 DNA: TGTGCCAGCAGTCCGCAGACAGGGGAAACCTACGAGCAGTACTTC; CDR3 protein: CASSPQTGETYEQYF
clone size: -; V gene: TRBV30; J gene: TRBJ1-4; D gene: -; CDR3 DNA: TGTGCCTGGAGTGTAGGGGCTAATGAAAAACTGTTTTTT; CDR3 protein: CAWSVGANEKLFF
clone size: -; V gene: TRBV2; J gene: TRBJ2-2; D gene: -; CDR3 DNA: TGTGCAGAGGGGACATCAATAAAAGGGGTGTTTTTT; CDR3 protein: CAEGTSIKGVFF
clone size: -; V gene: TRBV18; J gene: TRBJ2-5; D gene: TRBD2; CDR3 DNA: TGTGCCAGCTCACCAAGGCTAGCGGGGATAACATCAGAGACCCAGTACTTC; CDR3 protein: CASSPRLAGITSETQYF
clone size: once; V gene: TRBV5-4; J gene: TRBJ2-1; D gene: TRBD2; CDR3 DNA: TGTGCCAGCAGCTTGGGGACTAGCGGGGGCGATGAGCAGTTCTTC; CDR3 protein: CASSLGTSGGDEQFF
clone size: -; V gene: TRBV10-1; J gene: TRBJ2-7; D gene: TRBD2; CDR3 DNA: TGCGCCAGCAGCCCAGCTAGCGGACCCTCCTACGAGCAGTACTTC; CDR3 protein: CASSPASGPSYEQYF
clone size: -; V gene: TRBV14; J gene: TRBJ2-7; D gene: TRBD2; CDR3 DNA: TGTGCCAGCAGTCGTGCTAGCGGGGGCTTCTACGAGCAGTACTTC; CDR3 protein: CASSRASGGFYEQYF
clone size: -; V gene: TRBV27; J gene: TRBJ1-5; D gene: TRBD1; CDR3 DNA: TGTGCCAGCAGTTTATCCCCGGGACAGGCCAGCAATCAGCCCCAGCATTTT; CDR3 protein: CASSLSPGQASNQPQHF
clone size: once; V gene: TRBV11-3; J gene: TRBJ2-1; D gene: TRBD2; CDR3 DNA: TGTGCCAGCAGCTTTAGCGGGGGCAACTACAATGAGCAGTTCTTC; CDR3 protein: CASSFSGGNYNEQFF
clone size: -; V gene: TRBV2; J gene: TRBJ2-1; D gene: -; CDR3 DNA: TGTGCCAGCAGTGAGGGCAGGTTCTCCTACAATGAGCAGTTCTTC; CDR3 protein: CASSEGRFSYNEQFF
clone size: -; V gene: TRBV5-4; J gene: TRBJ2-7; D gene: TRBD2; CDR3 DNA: TGTGCCAGCAGCTTGGGTAGCGGGGAGAGCTCCTACGAGCAGTACTTC; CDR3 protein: CASSLGSGESSYEQYF
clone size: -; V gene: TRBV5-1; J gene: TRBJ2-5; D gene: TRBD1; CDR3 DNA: TGCGCCAGCAGCCAAGGGACAGCACAAGAGACCCAGTACTTC; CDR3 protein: CASSQGTAQETQYF
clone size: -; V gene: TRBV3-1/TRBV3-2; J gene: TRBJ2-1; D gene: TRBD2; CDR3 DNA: TGTGCCAGCAGCCAACATCCTAGCGGGGGCTACAATGAGCAGTTCTTC; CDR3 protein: CASSQHPSGGYNEQFF
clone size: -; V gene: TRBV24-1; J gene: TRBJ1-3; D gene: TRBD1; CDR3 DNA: TGTGCCACTATGTTACAGGGGGCGCTGGGAAACACCATATATTTT; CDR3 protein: CATMLQGALGNTIYF
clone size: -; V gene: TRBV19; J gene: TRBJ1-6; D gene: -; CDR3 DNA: TGTGCCAGTAGCGCGGGTTGGGATAATTCACCCCTCCACTTT; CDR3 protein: CASSAGWDNSPLHF
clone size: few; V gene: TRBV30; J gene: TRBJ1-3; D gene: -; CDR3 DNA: TGTGCCTGGAGTGTCCCCCGTGGGCCCAACACCATATATTTT; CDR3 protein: CAWSVPRGPNTIYF
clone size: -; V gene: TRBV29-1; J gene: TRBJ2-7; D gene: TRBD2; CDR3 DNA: TGCAGCGCCGGGGTAGCGGGAGCCCGTTACGAGCAGTACTTC; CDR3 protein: CSAGVAGARYEQYF
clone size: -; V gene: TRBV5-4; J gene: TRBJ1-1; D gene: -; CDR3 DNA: TGTGCCAGCAGCTTCGGACAGAAGAACACTGAAGCTTTCTTT; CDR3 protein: CASSFGQKNTEAFF
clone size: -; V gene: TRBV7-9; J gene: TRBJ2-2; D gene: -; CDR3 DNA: TGTGCCAGCAGCGCCAAGGGGGTTAACACCGGGGAGCTGTTTTTT; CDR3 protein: CASSAKGVNTGELFF
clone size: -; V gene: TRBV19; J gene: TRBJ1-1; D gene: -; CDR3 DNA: TGTGCCAGTAGTACCTCAGGGGCGCCAGCTTTCTTT; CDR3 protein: CASSTSGAPAFF
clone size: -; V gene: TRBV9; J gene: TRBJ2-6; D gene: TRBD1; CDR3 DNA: TGTGCCAGCAGCGAGGGGACAGGGGGCCCCGGGGCCAACGTCCTGACTTTC; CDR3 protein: CASSEGTGGPGANVLTF
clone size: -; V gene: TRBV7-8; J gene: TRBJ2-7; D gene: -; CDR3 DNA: TGTGCCAGCAGCTTCGAACCTATAACCTACGAGCAGTACTTC; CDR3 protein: CASSFEPITYEQYF
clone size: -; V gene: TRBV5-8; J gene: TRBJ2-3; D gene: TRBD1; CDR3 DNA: TGTGCCAGCAACGACAGGGCTCCAGATACGCAGTATTTT; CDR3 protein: CASNDRAPDTQYF
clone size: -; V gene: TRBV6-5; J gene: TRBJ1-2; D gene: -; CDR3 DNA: TGTGCCAGCAGCCCCGGCGGCTATGGCTACACCTTC; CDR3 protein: CASSPGGYGYTF
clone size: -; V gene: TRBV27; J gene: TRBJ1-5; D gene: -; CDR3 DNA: TGTGCCAGCCGTCAGTCATCCAATCAGCCCCAGCATTTT; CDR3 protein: CASRQSSNQPQHF
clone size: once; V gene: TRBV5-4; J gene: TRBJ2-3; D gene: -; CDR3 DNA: TGTGCCAGCAGCCTATTAGGCGGGGGCACAGATACGCAGTATTTT; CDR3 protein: CASSLLGGGTDTQYF
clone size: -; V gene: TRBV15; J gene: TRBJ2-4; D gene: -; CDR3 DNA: TGTGCCACCAGCAGAGGGGCCAGTAGGGCGGAGGACATTCAGTACTTC; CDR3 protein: CATSRGASRAEDIQYF
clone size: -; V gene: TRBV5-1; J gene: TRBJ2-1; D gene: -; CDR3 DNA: TGCGCCAGCAGCTTCGGAGGGACAGTCTACAATGAGCAGTTCTTC; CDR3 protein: CASSFGGTVYNEQFF
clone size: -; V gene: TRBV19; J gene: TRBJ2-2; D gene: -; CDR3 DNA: TGTGCCAGTAGTATATTTCGGGGGAGTGAAACCGGGGAGCTGTTTTTT; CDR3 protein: CASSIFRGSETGELFF
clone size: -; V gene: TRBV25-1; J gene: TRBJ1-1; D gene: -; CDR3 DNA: TGTGCCAGCAGTGAAACCCGGTGGGGAGGTACTGAAGCTTTCTTT; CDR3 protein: CASSETRWGGTEAFF